One and the same sample provided the 13 T cell receptor beta chains below, sequenced in a study of tumor-infiltrating lymphocytes in primary liver carcinoma. Investigators took RNA and DNA out together from roughly 21-30 mg of unsorted bulk tissue. Total RNA (roughly 530 ng) served as template for TCR beta cDNA synthesis primed by a constant-region primer. What produced the TCR beta libraries was three nested multiplex PCR rounds using slightly modified ARM-PCR. For around 11 cycles apiece, the opening two PCR rounds ran with TRBV1-TRBV30 forward primers and a C-beta reverse primer. TCRdb redid the calling of the multiplex PCR reads with MiXCR, one entry per CDR3 protein. The top ten clones hold under 30% of a sample with over 75,000 distinct CDR3 sequences, less than 70% of them seen once. Sequencing was done on a sample of tumor-adjacent normal liver tissue. The receptors shown here come from a man between 35 and 55 years old with primary liver carcinoma and hepatitis B virus infection.

A note on this clonotype: A clone one base away is much larger, so this may be a read error. The V gene is TRBV6-5, the J gene TRBJ2-7, with 7 bases aligning to TRBD2. CDR1 and CDR2 (germline): MNHEY, SVGAGI. V lost 6 bases and J lost 4; bases outside the gene matches: 18. The CDR3 has 17 amino acids. DNA for the CDR3: TGTGCCAGCAGCCCCCTGACTAGCAGGAGGGGAGGGTACGAGCAGTACTTC. This gives the protein CASSPLTSRRGGYEQYF.

This clonotype has more than one count but fewer than ten. A much larger clone differs from this one at a single base, so this may be a read error. V is TRBV29-1 and J is TRBJ1-5; D is undetermined. Germline V gene sequence: CDR1 SQVTM, CDR2 ANQGSEA. The CDR3 runs to 13 residues. CDR3 nucleotides: TGCAGCGTTAGCGGTCCGGGCAATCGGCCCCAGCATTTT. This encodes CSVSGPGNRPQHF.

This clonotype was recorded at least ten times. The chain couples TRBV10-3 to TRBJ2-1, with 10 nucleotides matching TRBD1. CDR1 and CDR2 (germline): ENHRY, SYGVKD. This CDR3 contains 13 residues. The J segment lost 9 bases and the V segment lost 6 bases, leaving 5 bases of the junction unmatched. CDR3 in amino acids: CAIRGQGSTEQFF. The CDR3 DNA is TGTGCCATCAGGGGACAGGGGTCTACTGAGCAGTTCTTC.

The chain joins TRBV6-4 to TRBJ1-2, with 7 bases fitting TRBD1. The junction had 10 bases not matched to a gene; V was cut back by 7 bases and J by 2 bases. Germline V gene lookup returns CDR1 MRHNA and CDR2 SNTAGT. The CDR3 loop spans 15 amino acids. CDR3 DNA: TGTGCCAGCAACCCACAGGGGACCATGAACTATGGCTACACCTTC. This translates into CASNPQGTMNYGYTF.

Turning to this clonotype: Being one base from a much bigger clone, this may be a read error. The chain uses TRBV4-1 and TRBJ2-7; possibly TRBD1 or TRBD2 for D (5 bases each). CDR3 size: 18 residues. Germline V gene sequence: CDR1 MGHRA, CDR2 YSYEKL. Trimming stripped 4 bases from V and 8 bases from J, with 30 bases between. For the CDR3, the DNA is TGCGCCAGCAGCCTCCCGTCCAAAAGGGCCGAGGGAGTGGACAAGCAGTACTTC. This encodes CASSLPSKRAEGVDKQYF.

J is TRBJ2-1 and V is TRBV4-1, with 8 nucleotides matching TRBD2. The CDR3 extends over 18 amino acids. Germline V gene lookup returns CDR1 MGHRA and CDR2 YSYEKL. Trimming removed 3 bases from V and 4 bases from J; junction bases left unmatched: 14. The CDR3: CASSHEWLAGGSYNEQFF. CDR3 nucleotide sequence: TGCGCCAGCAGCCATGAGTGGTTGGCGGGAGGCTCTTACAATGAGCAGTTCTTC.

The gene calls are TRBV25-1 and TRBJ1-5, with 7 bases identical to TRBD1. With V trimmed by 6 bases and J by 5 bases, 7 bases remained unmatched. From germline, CDR1 is MGHDK and CDR2 SYGVNS. There are 14 residues in the CDR3. CDR3 in DNA: TGTGCCAGCAGCAGGGGGGACTTCGATCAGCCCCAGCATTTT. Residues: CASSRGDFDQPQHF.

About this clonotype itself: At one of its ends the junction is not consistent with the germline gene, which may arise from a read error. The V and J genes are TRBV4-1 and TRBJ1-2; D call uncertain. The CDR3 is 18 residues long. Germline loops: CDR1 MGHRA, CDR2 YSYEKL. CDR3 loop: CASSQELDGRGILRGYTF. DNA for the CDR3: TGCGCCAGCAGCCAAGAACTAGATGGACGGGGAATTCTCCGTGGCTATACCTTC.

In DNA form, the CDR3 reads TGTGCCAGCAGCTCGACAGACCTCCGCCTCCACTTT. As protein: CASSSTDLRLHF. V is TRBV11-2 and J is TRBJ1-6; tentatively, D is TRBD1 (5 bases). Trimming cost V 4 bases and J 15 bases, with 13 bases left between them. The germline gives CDR1 SGHAT, CDR2 FQNNGV. This CDR3 contains 12 residues.

CDR3 DNA sequence: TGTGCCAGCAGCATTACGGAAGACTATGGCTACACCTTC. Encoded protein: CASSITEDYGYTF. The gene calls are TRBV21-1 and TRBJ1-2. TRBV21-1 is labeled a pseudogene. The CDR3 is 13 residues long.

With regard to this clonotype: Given a much more abundant clone one base away, this may be a read error. The chain recombines TRBV6-5 with TRBJ1-3, with D possibly being TRBD1 (5 bases). The CDR3 has 13 residues. The germline V gene encodes CDR1 MNHEY and CDR2 SVGAGI. CDR3 amino acids: CASSYGGGNTLYF. CDR3 DNA: TGTGCCAGCAGTTATGGGGGTGGAAACACCTTATATTTT.

A word on this clonotype: A read error may explain this, as a much larger clone is one base away. The chain uses TRBV5-1 and TRBJ2-7; D is possibly TRBD2 (5 bases). The length of the CDR3 is 13 residues. Germline V gene data show CDR1 as SGHRS and CDR2 as YFSETQ. This CDR3 reads CASSLAGGYGQYF. In nucleotides, the CDR3 is TGCGCCAGCAGCTTGGCCGGAGGCTACGGGCAGTACTTC.

On this clonotype: A read error may account for a junction end that differs from germline. The chain has TRBV10-3 and TRBJ2-1; maybe TRBD2 (5 bases). This CDR3 comprises 17 residues. From germline, CDR1 is ENHRY and CDR2 SYGVKD. The DNA for the CDR3 is TGTGCCATCAGTGAGTCTGAGGGCGAGAGCACCTACGATGAGCAGTTCTTC. Translation: CAISESEGESTYDEQFF.